This TCR beta chain was obtained from a study of cytotoxic CD8 clonotypes in ibrutinib-treated CLL. Clones were read by immunoSEQ multiplex PCR, and TCRdb kept only the in-frame ones, dropping some. The sample contains 50,000 or so clones, over 65% of which appear only once. This CDR3 is built from 16 residues. V trimming: 1 base; J trimming: 7 bases; junction bases outside the gene matches: 7. Looked up from germline, CDR1 is LGHNA and CDR2 is YSLEER. The genes are TRBV4-3 and TRBJ2-1; 10 nucleotides line up with TRBD2. This TCR derives from a human donor with chronic lymphocytic leukemia. Sequenced material: PBMCs, taken after 24 months of ibrutinib treatment. The CDR3 nucleotides are TGCGCCAGCAGCCAAGTTGCCAGCGGGAGGGCAAATGAGCAGTTCTTC. Translation: CASSQVASGRANEQFF.